The entry below gives a single T cell receptor (beta chain) sequence along with its context. Trimming removed 7 bases at V and 3 bases at J, with 10 bases between. The CDR3 sequence is 12 residues long. Germline V CDR1 and CDR2: SGHAT, FQNNGV. Here immunoSEQ multiplex PCR was the method, and the copy in TCRdb shows in-frame clones only, minus some. The table shows 200,000 to 300,000 clones, with about 92% occurring only once. This record comes from a study of cytomegalovirus exposure and HLA in healthy donors. Sample: PBMCs. The chain employs TRBV11-2 and TRBJ2-7, with TRBD2 as a possible D gene (5 bases). The clonotype comes from a woman in her 30s in good health and CMV-seronegative. CDR3 loop: CASNSEGYEQYF. The CDR3 region has the DNA TGTGCCAGCAACTCCGAGGGCTACGAGCAGTACTTC.